Below, 24 T cell receptor beta chains from the same sample are listed, as sequenced in a study of T cells in Graves' hyperthyroidism and ophthalmopathy. RNA transcripts were the template for amplifying TCR beta CDR3 regions. The HTBI set primed first-round TCR CDR3 RT-PCR. TCRdb re-derived calls from the multiplex PCR reads in MiXCR, one entry per CDR3 protein. This sample has some 690,000 distinct CDR3 sequences; roughly 17% occur once, and the top ten carry roughly 16%. Input material: blood. Receptors were obtained from a man aged 50-59 years with Graves' hyperthyroidism.

The rearrangement joins TRBV7-3 to TRBJ2-1; D might be TRBD1 (5 bases). V lost 2 bases to trimming and J lost 1 base, with 15 bases between them. The CDR3 is made up of 17 amino acids. Germline-derived CDR1 and CDR2 are SGHTA and FQGTGA. The CDR3, as DNA: TGTGCCAGCAGCTTATCAAGGGGTGCGGATTCCTACAATGAGCAGTTCTTC. This codes for CASSLSRGADSYNEQFF.

This clonotype was observed at least ten times. This chain joins TRBV10-3 and TRBJ1-1; D remains unclear. The germline V and J ends were trimmed by 3 bases and 6 bases, with 8 bases remaining between them. Germline V gene data show CDR1 as ENHRY and CDR2 as SYGVKD. The CDR3 is 12 residues long. The CDR3 protein is CAISDMTAEAFF. The CDR3 region has the DNA TGTGCCATCAGTGATATGACGGCTGAAGCTTTCTTT.

This clonotype was detected a few times. The chain joins TRBV7-2 to TRBJ1-5; TRBD1 matches 8 bases. The CDR3 extends over 16 amino acids. Germline loops: CDR1 SGHTA, CDR2 FQGNSA. The junction had 8 bases not matched to a gene; V was cut back by 6 bases and J by 1 base. The CDR3 sequence: CASSTGQGRSNQPQHF. The CDR3 DNA sequence: TGTGCCAGCAGTACAGGACAGGGAAGGAGCAATCAGCCCCAGCATTTT.

This chain connects TRBV19 to TRBJ2-7; 8 positions match TRBD2. Germline CDR1 reads LNHDA; CDR2 reads SQIVND (reference sequence). CDR3 length: 14 residues. J lost 6 bases, V lost 9 bases, and 13 bases had no gene match. The CDR3: CASSAAAGGGEQYF. CDR3 bases: TGTGCCAGCAGTGCCGCTGCCGGGGGGGGCGAGCAGTACTTC.

This clonotype was recorded at least ten times. The J gene is TRBJ2-5, the V gene TRBV30; D not certain. In germline, CDR1 is GTSNPN, CDR2 SVGIG (reference sequence). Trimming took 0 bases from V and 7 from J, leaving 21 bases between them. The CDR3 consists of 16 residues. CDR3 in amino acids: CAWSVSPGGGPGTQYF. The CDR3 nucleotides read TGTGCCTGGAGTGTTTCCCCGGGCGGTGGTCCGGGGACCCAGTACTTC.

This clonotype was counted a few times. This rearrangement joins TRBV6-2 or TRBV6-3 to TRBJ2-5, with 10 bases matching TRBD1. The CDR3 extends over 15 amino acids. Germline assignment: CDR1 MNHEY and CDR2 SVGEGT. After removal of 5 bases from V and 5 bases from J, the junction contained 8 bases not matched to a gene. CDR3 DNA sequence: TGTGCCAGCAGTCAGACAGGGGGCGATTGGGAGACCCAGTACTTC. Encoded protein: CASSQTGGDWETQYF.

Only a few counts were recorded for this clonotype. The chain is built from TRBV20-1 and TRBJ2-1, with 9 bases matching TRBD2. CDR3 length: 17 amino acids. Trimming cost V 0 bases and J 1 base; bases outside gene matches: 7. Germline CDR1 is DFQATT and CDR2 is SNEGSKA (reference sequence). The CDR3 DNA follows: TGCAGTGCTAGAGATATTCGCGGGAGGGGATCCTACAATGAGCAGTTCTTC. Its translation: CSARDIRGRGSYNEQFF.

This clonotype was picked up many times. The chain joins TRBV2 to TRBJ2-2; TRBD1 matches at 8 bases. The CDR3 extends over 14 amino acids. The junction had 7 bases not matched to a gene; V was cut back by 9 bases and J by 4 bases. From germline, CDR1 is SNHLY and CDR2 FYNNEI. CDR3 in amino acids: CASLRTGGTGELFF. The CDR3, as DNA: TGTGCCAGTCTCCGAACAGGGGGCACCGGGGAGCTGTTTTTT.

This clonotype appeared many times. This sequence joins TRBV20-1 and TRBJ2-1; D call uncertain. Trimming shortened V by 0 bases and J by 3 bases, and 15 bases separated the two germline ends. The CDR3 has 16 amino acids. From germline, CDR1 is DFQATT and CDR2 SNEGSKA (reference sequence). The CDR3 spells CSARDPHTTYYNEQFF. CDR3 in DNA: TGCAGTGCTAGAGACCCCCATACGACCTACTACAATGAGCAGTTCTTC.

This clonotype was observed a few times. This chain connects TRBV5-1 to TRBJ1-1; a possible D gene is TRBD1 (6 bases). In germline, CDR1 is SGHRS, CDR2 YFSETQ. V lost 6 bases, J lost 10 bases, and 19 bases lay in between. The CDR3 has 13 residues. CDR3 sequence: CASTRTAEGVAFF. CDR3 nucleotide sequence: TGCGCCAGCACCAGGACAGCGGAGGGGGTAGCTTTCTTT.

This chain joins TRBV30 and TRBJ2-7; 9 bases are shared with TRBD1. The CDR3 totals 15 residues. CDR1 and CDR2 from the germline V gene are GTSNPN and SVGIG (reference sequence). Germline trimming cut 3 bases from V and 5 bases from J; bases unmatched to any gene: 11. The CDR3 sequence is CAWRSLRTGANEQYF. As DNA, the CDR3 is TGTGCCTGGAGATCTCTCAGGACAGGGGCGAACGAGCAGTACTTC.

The sample holds a few counts of this clonotype. The genes are TRBV30 and TRBJ1-1, with 8 bases identical to TRBD1. Trimming at V came to 0 bases and at J to 5 bases, leaving 14 bases not matched to a gene. Germline V gene lookup returns CDR1 GTSNPN and CDR2 SVGIG (reference sequence). This CDR3 is 17 amino acids long. In DNA form, the CDR3 reads TGTGCCTGGAGTGTAAGGTGGCAGGGGGCGAGGTGGACTGAAGCTTTCTTT. This sequence encodes CAWSVRWQGARWTEAFF.

This clonotype has a handful of counts. The chain joins TRBV5-5 to TRBJ2-1; the D gene is possibly TRBD2 (5 bases). The V gene's germline CDR1 is SGHKS and CDR2 YYEKEE (reference sequence). Trimming took off 2 bases at V and 4 bases at J, with 22 bases between the two ends. CDR3 length: 18 residues. CDR3 nucleotides: TGTGCCAGCAGCTTAACTTGGTGGTGGACGGGAACTTACAATGAGCAGTTCTTC. Amino acids: CASSLTWWWTGTYNEQFF.

CDR3 sequence: CASSVGQGIPHEEQYF. The CDR3 DNA reads as TGTGCCAGCAGCGTAGGACAGGGGATCCCCCACGAGGAGCAGTACTTC. The chain combines TRBV9 with TRBJ2-7, with 8 bases matching TRBD1. V lost 0 bases, J lost 7 bases, and 12 bases stayed unmatched. The germline V gene encodes CDR1 SGDLS and CDR2 YYNGEE. This CDR3 contains 16 residues. Combining the CDR3 with reference TRBV9 and TRBJ2-7 gives the whole variable domain DSGVTQTPKHLITATGQRVTLRCSPRSGDLSVYWYQQSLDQGLQFLIQYYNGEERAKGNILERFSAQQFPDLHSELNLSSLELGDSALYFCASSVGQGIPHEEQYFGPGTRLTVT.

V and J are TRBV9 and TRBJ2-5; D gene unclear. The V gene lost 4 bases and the J gene lost 2 bases, with 12 bases spanning the gap. The CDR3 is made up of 14 amino acids. The germline CDR1 and CDR2 sequences are SGDLS and YYNGEE. The CDR3 loop is CASSPPWSQETQYF. The CDR3 DNA sequence: TGTGCCAGCAGCCCTCCCTGGTCTCAAGAGACCCAGTACTTC.

This clonotype has a handful of counts. This rearrangement joins TRBV2 to TRBJ1-1; no definite D call. The CDR3 has 13 residues. Germline CDR1 is SNHLY and CDR2 is FYNNEI. V gave up 7 bases and J gave up 0 bases, with 9 bases separating them. The CDR3 region has the DNA TGTGCCAGCACAAGGGAACTGAACACTGAAGCTTTCTTT. It encodes CASTRELNTEAFF.

This clonotype was observed many times. The chain joins TRBV20-1 to TRBJ2-7, with D tentatively TRBD1 or TRBD2 (5 bases each). V lost 1 base to trimming and J lost 9 bases, with 19 bases between them. This CDR3 is built from 14 residues. CDR1 and CDR2 (germline): DFQATT, SNEGSKA (reference sequence). The DNA for the CDR3 is TGCAGTGCTAGAGCAGTGGAGAGCTCTGGGGGGCAGTACTTC. Protein: CSARAVESSGGQYF.

This clonotype turned up a few times. The rearrangement uses TRBV27 and TRBJ2-1; a possible D gene is TRBD2 (6 bases). V was pared by 6 bases and J by 7 bases, with 16 bases between. This CDR3 comprises 14 residues. CDR1 is MNHEY and CDR2 is SMNVEV in the germline V gene (reference sequence). CDR3 nucleotides: TGTGCCAGCAGACGGGAGTCTAGGCGTAATGAGCAGTTCTTC. It translates to CASRRESRRNEQFF.

Many counts were recorded for this clonotype. The J gene is TRBJ2-5, the V gene TRBV2; D gene ambiguous. Trimming left V 7 bases short and J 7 bases short, with 7 bases between. The CDR3 runs 10 residues. CDR1 and CDR2 from the germline V gene are SNHLY and FYNNEI. The CDR3 sequence: CASTLGTQYF. DNA for the CDR3: TGTGCCAGCACGCTTGGGACCCAGTACTTC.

Concerning this clonotype: This may come from a read error, since a much larger clone is one base off. The chain is built from TRBV28 and TRBJ2-2; 11 bases match TRBD1. Per germline, CDR1 MDHEN and CDR2 SYDVKM. The CDR3 totals 17 residues. CDR3 nucleotide sequence: TGTGCCAGCAGTGCAGCCGGGACAGGGGGATGGACCGGGGGGCTGTTTTTT. This gives the protein CASSAAGTGGWTGGLFF.

Only a few counts were recorded for this clonotype. This chain uses TRBV5-5 with TRBJ2-5; TRBD1 agrees at 7 bases. This CDR3 spans 15 amino acids. Germline loops: CDR1 SGHKS, CDR2 YYEKEE (reference sequence). The V and J ends lost 3 bases and 2 bases, in that order; junction bases with no gene match: 7. CDR3: CASSSFLQGQETQYF. The CDR3 nucleotides read TGTGCCAGCAGCTCCTTCCTACAGGGGCAAGAGACCCAGTACTTC.

With regard to this clonotype: One base away lies a much larger clone, so this may be a sequencing read error. The chain uses TRBV20-1 and TRBJ2-1; D may correspond to TRBD1 or TRBD2 (5 bases each). Germline V gene lookup returns CDR1 DFQATT and CDR2 SNEGSKA (reference sequence). This CDR3 comprises 14 residues. The CDR3 region is CSAWDRSSYSEQFF. In DNA form, the CDR3 reads TGCAGTGCTTGGGACCGCAGCTCCTACAGTGAGCAGTTCTTC.

The gene calls are TRBV29-1 and TRBJ2-7; 10 bases are shared with TRBD2. Germline CDR1 and CDR2: SQVTM and ANQGSEA. CDR3 size: 15 residues. J was trimmed by 5 bases and V by 3 bases; bases with no gene match: 10. The CDR3, as DNA: TGCAGCGTTGATGGCGGAGCGGGAGGGCCCCACGAGCAGTACTTC. This sequence encodes CSVDGGAGGPHEQYF.

The rearrangement joins TRBV4-2 to TRBJ2-1, with 7 bases fitting TRBD1. Per the germline V gene, CDR1 is LGHNA and CDR2 is YNFKEQ. V dropped 3 bases and J dropped 6; count of bases not matched to a gene: 14. The CDR3 contains 17 residues. The CDR3 protein is CASSQHPGTVVPNEQFF. CDR3 coding DNA: TGTGCCAGCAGCCAGCATCCCGGGACAGTAGTTCCCAATGAGCAGTTCTTC.